Following are 11 T cell receptor beta chains from one sample sequenced in a study of CD8+CD57+ T cells in acquired aplastic anemia. The TCR beta profiling, which covered VDJ combination and CDR3 sequence, was carried out using genomic DNA as the template. TCRdb redid the calling of the reads with MiXCR, one entry per CDR3 protein. The sample has about 180,000 distinct CDR3 sequences; about half are singletons. The sequenced patients had an expansion of CD8+CD57+ cells seen by flow cytometry. Sequenced: sorted CD4+, CD8+, or CD8+CD57+ T cells (not recorded which) from PBMCs. The receptors stem from a human donor with aplastic anemia.

The chain recombines TRBV20-1 with TRBJ1-2; 7 positions match TRBD1. The CDR3 length is 13 residues. Germline V gene lookup returns CDR1 DFQATT and CDR2 SNEGSKA (reference sequence). After removal of 6 bases from V and 7 bases from J, the junction contained 11 bases not matched to a gene. In DNA, the CDR3 is TGCAGTGCCACACTAACAGGGGAGAGTGGCTACACCTTC. Residues: CSATLTGESGYTF.

J is TRBJ1-1 and V is TRBV19; no definite D call. The V end lost 3 bases, the J end lost 3 bases, and 8 bases lay between the germline ends. Per the germline V gene, CDR1 is LNHDA and CDR2 is SQIVND (reference sequence). The CDR3 totals 13 residues. The CDR3 bases are TGTGCCAGTAGTATTTCCCTTTACACTGAAGCTTTCTTT. Translating gives CASSISLYTEAFF.

This clonotype has at least ten counts. This chain links TRBV19 with TRBJ1-2; 11 bases are shared with TRBD1. The CDR3 is made up of 14 amino acids. The trim removed 5 bases at V and 2 bases at J, leaving 1 base unmatched. Germline-derived CDR1 and CDR2 are LNHDA and SQIVND (reference sequence). The CDR3 DNA sequence: TGTGCCAGTAGTCGGGACAGGGGGAACTATGGCTACACCTTC. Protein product: CASSRDRGNYGYTF. The full variable domain, completed using reference TRBV19 and TRBJ1-2, is DGGITQSPKYLFRKEGQNVTLSCEQNLNHDAMYWYRQDPGQGLRLIYYSQIVNDFQKGDIAEGYSVSREKKESFPLTVTSAQKNPTAFYLCASSRDRGNYGYTFGSGTRLTVV.

V gene TRBV10-3 combines with J gene TRBJ2-1; 12 bases map to TRBD2. This CDR3 spans 17 amino acids. The ends lost 2 bases at V and 7 bases at J; junction bases unmatched: 9. Germline V CDR1 and CDR2: ENHRY, SYGVKD. The CDR3 loop reads CAISERASGGAGNEQFF. CDR3 DNA: TGTGCCATCAGTGAGCGGGCTAGCGGGGGGGCTGGGAATGAGCAGTTCTTC.

For this clonotype: This could be a read error, since a much larger clone is one nucleotide away. The rearrangement uses TRBV5-1 and TRBJ1-2; weak D call: TRBD1 (5 bases). V gave up 7 bases and J gave up 0 bases, with 13 bases separating them. The CDR3 runs 14 residues. Germline V gives CDR1 SGHRS, CDR2 YFSETQ. CDR3 sequence reads: CASCAGAPNYGYTF. The DNA of the CDR3 is TGCGCCAGCTGCGCCGGGGCCCCTAACTATGGCTACACCTTC.

This clonotype was detected many times. V is TRBV6-1 and J is TRBJ1-5; tentative D call: TRBD1 (5 bases). CDR3 length: 13 residues. In germline, CDR1 is MNHNS, CDR2 SASEGT. The V end was cut by 7 bases, the J end by 0 bases, with 7 bases between. The CDR3 reads CASTDSSNQPQHF. CDR3 nucleotides: TGTGCCAGCACTGACAGTAGCAATCAGCCCCAGCATTTT.

J is TRBJ2-1 and V is TRBV24-1, with TRBD1 identical over 9 bases. V dropped 3 bases and J dropped 6; count of bases not matched to a gene: 8. This CDR3 has 16 amino acids. Germline values: CDR1 KGHDR, CDR2 SFDVKD. The DNA of the CDR3 is TGTGCCACCAGTGATCGTACGAACAGGGGGCTCAATGAGCAGTTCTTC. Protein product: CATSDRTNRGLNEQFF.

This clonotype was seen a handful of times. The chain couples TRBV20-1 to TRBJ1-2; the D gene is possibly TRBD1 (5 bases). CDR3 length: 13 amino acids. The germline V and J ends were trimmed by 3 bases and 8 bases, with 16 bases remaining between them. Germline V CDR1 and CDR2: DFQATT, SNEGSKA (reference sequence). The CDR3 DNA is TGCAGTGCTAGTTCCCCGGACAACGAGGGCTACACCTTC. Residues: CSASSPDNEGYTF.

The chain employs TRBV20-1 and TRBJ1-6; 7 bases are a match to TRBD1. Germline CDR1 reads DFQATT; CDR2 reads SNEGSKA (reference sequence). This CDR3 spans 13 amino acids. V lost 4 bases, J lost 9 bases, and 6 bases stayed unmatched. The CDR3 spells CSATGQSASPLHF. In DNA form, the CDR3 reads TGCAGTGCTACGGGACAGTCTGCTTCACCCCTCCACTTT.

This clonotype appeared many times. The chain joins TRBV9 to TRBJ2-6; D unresolved. Per the germline V gene, CDR1 is SGDLS and CDR2 is YYNGEE. The CDR3 consists of 16 residues. Trimming cost V 1 base and J 0 bases, with 8 bases left between them. The DNA of the CDR3 is TGTGCCAGCAGCGTATGGGGTAGCTCTGGGGCCAACGTCCTGACTTTC. It is translated as CASSVWGSSGANVLTF.

The gene calls are TRBV10-3 and TRBJ1-6, with 11 nucleotides matching TRBD1. With V trimmed by 3 bases and J by 7 bases, 2 bases remained unmatched. The CDR3 contains 15 residues. Germline CDR1 is ENHRY and CDR2 is SYGVKD. The CDR3 DNA reads as TGTGCCATCAGTGACAGGACAGGGGGCAATTCACCCCTCCACTTT. This translates into CAISDRTGGNSPLHF.